Shown below are 13 T cell receptor beta chains from a single sample sequenced in a study of beta chain features in type 1 diabetes (dated by TCRdb to the late 2010s). Library creation used the immunoSEQ multiplex PCR assay. The entire amount of isolated RNA was reverse transcribed using the High Capacity cDNA Reverse Transcription Kit, so the sequenced TCRB transcripts were expressed ones. TCRdb stores this immuneACCESS table with in-frame sequences only. Part of the clones is absent; in the studies checked, under half of the shortfall reflects unresolved V genes, and no reason is known for the rest. This sample holds about 350,000 clones; about 19% were observed only once. Approximately 0.046% of the sample is taken by the ten largest. Input material: naive CD4+ T cells from blood. Sample cell subset or site, as interpreted from the label and publication: true naive CD4+ T cells. Receptors were obtained from a young woman in good health.

This clone has a handful of counts. The chain carries TRBV2 and TRBJ1-5; the D is unclear. The germline V and J ends were trimmed by 2 bases and 6 bases, with 11 bases remaining between them. Per the germline V gene, CDR1 is SNHLY and CDR2 is FYNNEI. The CDR3 has 14 residues. For the CDR3, the DNA is TGTGCCAGCAGTGAACGACTGGGGAGTCAGCCCCAGCATTTT. Translating it yields CASSERLGSQPQHF. The entire variable domain, with the rest obtained from reference TRBV2 and TRBJ1-5, is as follows: EPEVTQTPSHQVTQMGQEVILRCVPISNHLYFYWYRQILGQKVEFLVSFYNNEISEKSEIFDDQFSVERPDGSNFTLKIRSTKLEDSAMYFCASSERLGSQPQHFGDGTRLSIL.

This clone was recorded a few times. The chain links TRBV15 to TRBJ2-1; possible D gene TRBD2, 6 bases. Per the germline V gene, CDR1 is LNHNV and CDR2 is YYDKDF (reference sequence). Trimming stripped 1 base from V and 5 bases from J, with 12 bases between. The CDR3 totals 15 residues. The chain's CDR3 is CATSRVPGLHNEQFF. As DNA, the CDR3 is TGTGCCACCAGCAGAGTGCCCGGACTACACAATGAGCAGTTCTTC.

This clone was detected a few times. The chain joins TRBV5-1 to TRBJ2-3; 14 bases line up with TRBD2. The germline CDR1 and CDR2 sequences are SGHRS and YFSETQ. V lost 4 bases and J lost 5; bases outside the gene matches: 9. The CDR3 covers 17 residues. This CDR3 reads CASSRGLAGVWQDTQYF. Here the CDR3 DNA reads TGCGCCAGCAGCAGGGGACTAGCGGGAGTTTGGCAAGATACGCAGTATTTT.

This clone was seen a few times. The CDR3 coding sequence is TGTGCCAGCTCTCTGGGACTCCGGGGGTCCAATGAGCAGTTCTTC. Its protein is CASSLGLRGSNEQFF. The chain is built from TRBV18 and TRBJ2-1; D might be TRBD2 (6 bases). V lost 6 bases to trimming and J lost 6 bases, with 18 bases between them. This CDR3 has 15 amino acids. Per the germline V gene, CDR1 is KGHSH and CDR2 is LQKENI.

This clone was counted only a few times. This chain joins TRBV29-1 and TRBJ2-7, with TRBD1 matching 9 bases. V shed 6 bases and J 4 bases; nucleotides not matched to a gene: 10. In germline, CDR1 is SQVTM, CDR2 ANQGSEA. This CDR3 comprises 14 residues. CDR3 DNA: TGCAGCGTGCCCGCGGGGACAGGGACATACGAGCAGTACTTC. Its protein product is CSVPAGTGTYEQYF.

In DNA form, the CDR3 reads TGTGCCAGCAGGCGTGGGAACACTGAAGCTTTCTTT. Amino acids: CASRRGNTEAFF. This chain links TRBV25-1 with TRBJ1-1; D unclear. The CDR3 has 12 amino acids. V gave up 6 bases and J gave up 1 base, with 6 bases separating them. The germline gives CDR1 MGHDK, CDR2 SYGVNS.

The V and J genes are TRBV12-5 and TRBJ2-1; 8 nucleotides match TRBD2. The V gene end was trimmed by 1 base and the J gene end by 9 bases; junction bases not matched to a gene: 5. Germline V CDR1 and CDR2: LGHNT, FRNRAP. The CDR3 length is 14 residues. The CDR3 sequence is CASGLGLAGGEQFF. In DNA, the CDR3 is TGTGCTAGTGGTTTGGGTCTAGCGGGCGGTGAGCAGTTCTTC.

The V call is TRBV5-1, the J call TRBJ2-7; 8 nucleotides agree with TRBD2. CDR1 SGHRS and CDR2 YFSETQ come from the germline V gene. There are 13 residues in the CDR3. Germline trimming cut 3 bases from V and 3 bases from J; bases unmatched to any gene: 2. The chain's CDR3 is CASSSREGYEQYF. The CDR3 nucleotides are TGCGCCAGCAGCTCCCGGGAGGGCTACGAGCAGTACTTC.

This clone appeared a few times. The V and J genes are TRBV5-1 and TRBJ1-2, with TRBD1 identical over 9 bases. The CDR3 spans 14 residues. Trimming removed 4 bases from V and 8 bases from J; junction bases left unmatched: 9. Germline CDR1 reads SGHRS; CDR2 reads YFSETQ. As DNA, the CDR3 is TGCGCCAGCAGCCGGAGATCTACAGGGGGCGGCTACACCTTC. Its protein is CASSRRSTGGGYTF. The whole variable domain, remainder taken from reference TRBV5-1 and TRBJ1-2, is KAGVTQTPRYLIKTRGQQVTLSCSPISGHRSVSWYQQTPGQGLQFLFEYFSETQRNKGNFPGRFSGRQFSNSRSEMNVSTLELGDSALYLCASSRRSTGGGYTFGSGTRLTVV.

This clone was counted a few times. The chain joins TRBV11-2 to TRBJ2-7, with TRBD2 matching 7 bases. V was clipped by 6 bases and J by 2 bases; unmatched bases: 4. The length of the CDR3 is 13 residues. Germline V gene data show CDR1 as SGHAT and CDR2 as FQNNGV. CDR3 DNA: TGTGCCAGCAGACCCAGCGGGACCTACGAGCAGTACTTC. Encoded protein: CASRPSGTYEQYF.

The genes are TRBV4-3 and TRBJ2-1, with 11 bases matching TRBD2. Germline CDR1 is LGHNA and CDR2 is YSLEER. CDR3 length: 18 amino acids. Trimming took 1 base from V and 0 from J; bases not matched to a gene: 5. The CDR3 spells CASSQGGSGGASYNEQFF. Written as DNA, the CDR3 is TGCGCCAGCAGCCAAGGGGGTAGCGGGGGGGCCTCCTACAATGAGCAGTTCTTC.

This clone was detected a few times. The rearrangement joins TRBV29-1 to TRBJ2-7, with 10 bases fitting TRBD2. From germline, CDR1 is SQVTM and CDR2 ANQGSEA. With V trimmed by 4 bases and J by 3 bases, 3 bases remained unmatched. The CDR3 loop spans 13 amino acids. DNA for the CDR3: TGCAGCGTTGGGACTAGCGGAGTCTACGAGCAGTACTTC. The encoded protein is CSVGTSGVYEQYF.

This chain joins TRBV5-1 and TRBJ1-1; 8 nucleotides match TRBD1. V shed 4 bases, J shed 7 bases, and the junction held 3 bases outside the gene matches. This CDR3 is 12 amino acids long. Per germline, CDR1 SGHRS and CDR2 YFSETQ. The CDR3 spells CASSPGQVEAFF. CDR3 in DNA: TGCGCCAGCAGCCCGGGACAGGTTGAAGCTTTCTTT. Full variable domain (rest looked up from reference TRBV5-1 and TRBJ1-1): KAGVTQTPRYLIKTRGQQVTLSCSPISGHRSVSWYQQTPGQGLQFLFEYFSETQRNKGNFPGRFSGRQFSNSRSEMNVSTLELGDSALYLCASSPGQVEAFFGQGTRLTVV.